Here is one TCR beta chain with its context. Sequenced by immunoSEQ multiplex PCR; TCRdb stores in-frame clones only, minus some. The repertoire holds hundreds of thousands of clones, with 83% as singletons. Germline CDR1 and CDR2: MNHEY and SVGEGT. The J segment lost 7 bases and the V segment lost 5 bases, leaving 16 bases of the junction unmatched. The CDR3 contains 17 residues. This record comes from a study of Ad26.COV2.S vaccination and SARS-CoV-2 variants. Treatment in this sample: 15 to 20 received Ad26.COV2.S at low or high dose, single or two shots; about 5 received placebo; per-sample allocation not given. Sample collection was performed on day 63 after the first vaccine or placebo injection.

The TCR was taken from a person between 18 and 59 years old who received the Ad26.COV2.S COVID-19 vaccine or a placebo. The specimen comprised peripheral blood, sampled in a trial of Ad26.COV2.S vaccine versus placebo. The gene calls are TRBV6-2 or TRBV6-3 and TRBJ2-1, with 8 bases lining up with TRBD2. DNA for the CDR3: TGTGCCAGCAGTCCACCCTGGCGGGAGGTACCCCTGAATGAGCAGTTCTTC. It encodes CASSPPWREVPLNEQFF.